Given below is one TCR beta chain in context. The antigen is undetermined. Germline values: CDR1 MDHEN, CDR2 SYDVKM. The CDR3 spans 17 residues. Trimming pared 5 bases from V and 0 bases from J, leaving 19 bases between. The data originate from a study of Ad26.COV2.S vaccination and SARS-CoV-2 variants. Study details: As a participant in COV1001, the donor was in the Ad26.COV2.S trial arm. By the intramuscular route, Ad26.COV2.S was given once, or twice 56 days apart. Study-wide points: It was vaccine recipients, not placebo recipients, who had the higher spike-specific TCR breadth.

The table came from immunoSEQ multiplex PCR; TCRdb's copy has only in-frame clones and leaves some out. The table shows around 300,000 clones, with roughly nine tenths occurring only once. Treatment defined: about 20 received Ad26.COV2.S at low or high dose, single or two shots; a few received placebo; per-sample allocation not given. Sampling took place 63 days after the first vaccine or placebo injection. Its platform was an Ad26 vector, and its expressed antigen was Wuhan-strain SARS-CoV-2 spike. The clonotype originates from a person aged 18-60 years who received the Ad26.COV2.S COVID-19 vaccine or a placebo. This sequence joins TRBV28 and TRBJ1-1; maybe TRBD1 (5 bases). Source: peripheral blood, taken in a trial of Ad26.COV2.S vaccine versus placebo. This CDR3 reads CASSPTFKGYLNTEAFF. DNA for the CDR3: TGTGCCAGCAGTCCGACGTTTAAGGGGTATTTGAACACTGAAGCTTTCTTT.